Listed below are T cell receptor beta chains from one sample, sequenced in a study of T-cell reconstitution after alpha-beta-depleted transplantation in children. TCRdb used MiXCR to reprocess the PCR reads, holding one entry per CDR3 protein. The repertoire holds about 590,000 distinct CDR3 sequences, with about an eighth as singletons. Here the sequenced sample was PBMCs, mostly from graft donor cells, taken 360 days after TCRalphabeta/CD19-depleted stem cell transplant. These receptors came from a male patient between 10 and 17 years old who had a stem cell transplant for acute myeloid leukemia, so the T cells may come from the graft donor. Both conserved end residues are part of each CDR3. Each record gives: V gene, D gene, clone size, J gene, CDR3 DNA, CDR3 protein. D genes are given only for firm matches. Clone size appears in some rows only: once, few, many, or a class for an expanded clone.

v_call: TRBV5-1
d_call: .
clone_size: many
j_call: TRBJ1-1
cdr3_nt: TGCGCCAGCAGCTTGAACGGGGACGTCACTGAAGCTTTCTTT
cdr3_aa: CASSLNGDVTEAFF

v_call: TRBV6-5
d_call: TRBD2
clone_size: few
j_call: TRBJ2-3
cdr3_nt: TGTGCCAGCAGTTACACGGGAGGCCCCACAGATACGCAGTATTTT
cdr3_aa: CASSYTGGPTDTQYF

v_call: TRBV28
d_call: .
clone_size: .
j_call: TRBJ1-5
cdr3_nt: TGTGCCAGCAATGGAGCCAATCAGCCCCAGCATTTT
cdr3_aa: CASNGANQPQHF

v_call: TRBV28
d_call: TRBD1
clone_size: .
j_call: TRBJ1-1
cdr3_nt: TGTGCCAGCAGTTTTCACAGGGGCCGCCCTGAAGCTTTCTTT
cdr3_aa: CASSFHRGRPEAFF

v_call: TRBV6-6
d_call: .
clone_size: few
j_call: TRBJ2-5
cdr3_nt: TGTGCCAGCAGTTACGAGGGAGCAGAGACCCAGTACTTC
cdr3_aa: CASSYEGAETQYF

v_call: TRBV12-3/TRBV12-4
d_call: .
clone_size: many
j_call: TRBJ2-3
cdr3_nt: TGTGCCAGCAGCGAATCTAGCTTGGCAGATACGCAGTATTTT
cdr3_aa: CASSESSLADTQYF

v_call: TRBV5-5
d_call: .
clone_size: few
j_call: TRBJ1-1
cdr3_nt: TGTGCCAGCAGCCGGTCCAGGGTGGGCACTGAAGCTTTCTTT
cdr3_aa: CASSRSRVGTEAFF

v_call: TRBV12-3/TRBV12-4
d_call: .
clone_size: many
j_call: TRBJ2-7
cdr3_nt: TGTGCCAGCAGTTCGATAGGGAGGTCCTACGAGCAGTACTTC
cdr3_aa: CASSSIGRSYEQYF

v_call: TRBV20-1
d_call: .
clone_size: many
j_call: TRBJ2-2
cdr3_nt: TGCAGTGGGCGGGAAGCCAACACCGGGGAGCTGTTTTTT
cdr3_aa: CSGREANTGELFF

v_call: TRBV28
d_call: .
clone_size: .
j_call: TRBJ1-5
cdr3_nt: TGTGCCATAGCACCACAGGGCCTGGATCAGCCCCAGCATTTT
cdr3_aa: CAIAPQGLDQPQHF

v_call: TRBV27
d_call: .
clone_size: .
j_call: TRBJ1-2
cdr3_nt: TGTGCCAGCAGTTTTTGGCCGACAGGTAGTGACTATGGCTACACCTTC
cdr3_aa: CASSFWPTGSDYGYTF

v_call: TRBV20-1
d_call: .
clone_size: few
j_call: TRBJ2-2
cdr3_nt: TGCAGTGTTGCGGCGTCTCCGGCCGGGGAGCTGTTTTTT
cdr3_aa: CSVAASPAGELFF

v_call: TRBV6-1
d_call: TRBD1
clone_size: few
j_call: TRBJ2-5
cdr3_nt: TGTGCCAGCAGGCCGACAGGGGCCCAAGAGACCCAGTACTTC
cdr3_aa: CASRPTGAQETQYF

v_call: TRBV11-2
d_call: .
clone_size: .
j_call: TRBJ2-2
cdr3_nt: TGTGCCAGCAGCCCCCTAAGTGCGAACACCGGGGAGCTGTTTTTT
cdr3_aa: CASSPLSANTGELFF

v_call: TRBV5-1
d_call: .
clone_size: .
j_call: TRBJ2-3
cdr3_nt: TGCGCCAGCAGCCTAATGGGGTTAGATACGCAGTATTTT
cdr3_aa: CASSLMGLDTQYF

v_call: TRBV29-1
d_call: .
clone_size: many
j_call: TRBJ2-1
cdr3_nt: TGCAGCGTTGATCAGAATGAGCAGTTCTTC
cdr3_aa: CSVDQNEQFF

v_call: TRBV4-3
d_call: TRBD2
clone_size: few
j_call: TRBJ2-3
cdr3_nt: TGCGCCAGCAGCGTAGGCGGGACTACCTTTAGCACAGATACGCAGTATTTT
cdr3_aa: CASSVGGTTFSTDTQYF

v_call: TRBV7-3
d_call: .
clone_size: many
j_call: TRBJ2-3
cdr3_nt: TGTGCCAGCAGCTTTAGCAGGGGAGGCACAGATACGCAGTATTTT
cdr3_aa: CASSFSRGGTDTQYF

v_call: TRBV6-5
d_call: .
clone_size: .
j_call: TRBJ2-5
cdr3_nt: TGTGCCAGCAGTTACTGGGGCAGCCTTCAAGAGACCCAGTACTTC
cdr3_aa: CASSYWGSLQETQYF

v_call: TRBV7-2
d_call: TRBD2
clone_size: .
j_call: TRBJ2-3
cdr3_nt: TGTGCCAGCAGCTTAGCGCGACTAGCAACAGATACGCAGTATTTT
cdr3_aa: CASSLARLATDTQYF

v_call: TRBV14
d_call: TRBD1
clone_size: .
j_call: TRBJ2-7
cdr3_nt: TGTGCCAGCAGCCAGCCGGGACAGAACTACGAGCAGTACTTC
cdr3_aa: CASSQPGQNYEQYF

v_call: TRBV20-1
d_call: .
clone_size: .
j_call: TRBJ1-1
cdr3_nt: TGCAGTGCTAGAGTAGGTAGTTGGGCTTTCTTT
cdr3_aa: CSARVGSWAFF

v_call: TRBV18
d_call: TRBD2
clone_size: few
j_call: TRBJ2-2
cdr3_nt: TGTGCCAGCTCACCACCTGGACTAGCGGATCCCACCGGGGAGCTGTTTTTT
cdr3_aa: CASSPPGLADPTGELFF

v_call: TRBV20-1
d_call: .
clone_size: few
j_call: TRBJ2-5
cdr3_nt: TGCAGTGCTAGCTCCATAGTGGAGACCCAGTACTTC
cdr3_aa: CSASSIVETQYF

v_call: TRBV27
d_call: TRBD1
clone_size: .
j_call: TRBJ2-6
cdr3_nt: TGTGCCAGCAGTTCTGGGGGGGACAGGGGTCTCCTCTCTGGGGCCAACGTCCTGACTTTC
cdr3_aa: CASSSGGDRGLLSGANVLTF

v_call: TRBV29-1
d_call: .
clone_size: many
j_call: TRBJ2-1
cdr3_nt: TGCAGCGTTGAAGATCCGCTAGCAAGGTACAATGAGCAGTTCTTC
cdr3_aa: CSVEDPLARYNEQFF

v_call: TRBV29-1
d_call: .
clone_size: .
j_call: TRBJ2-3
cdr3_nt: TGCAGCGTTGGAGGGCGCACAATCGGCACAGATACGCAGTATTTT
cdr3_aa: CSVGGRTIGTDTQYF

v_call: TRBV7-2
d_call: .
clone_size: .
j_call: TRBJ2-1
cdr3_nt: TGTGCCAGCAGCTCACCTAGGACCTTCCCTCGGAAAACCAGCTCCTACAATGAGCAGTTCTTC
cdr3_aa: CASSSPRTFPRKTSSYNEQFF

v_call: TRBV5-1
d_call: .
clone_size: few
j_call: TRBJ1-2
cdr3_nt: TGCGCCAGCACTTGGGTCGCCGGGGCGAGTGGGAACTATGGCTACACCTTC
cdr3_aa: CASTWVAGASGNYGYTF

v_call: TRBV21-1
d_call: .
clone_size: .
j_call: TRBJ2-5
cdr3_nt: TGTGCCAGCAGCAAAGACGGGCTAGCGGGAGCAACAGAGACCCAGTACTTC
cdr3_aa: CASSKDGLAGATETQYF

v_call: TRBV24-1
d_call: .
clone_size: many
j_call: TRBJ2-1
cdr3_nt: TGTGCCACCAGTGATTTGCTAAGTAATGAGCAGTTCTTC
cdr3_aa: CATSDLLSNEQFF

v_call: TRBV12-3/TRBV12-4
d_call: .
clone_size: few
j_call: TRBJ2-3
cdr3_nt: TGTGCCAGCAGTGGGGGTAGAGCAGATACGCAGTATTTT
cdr3_aa: CASSGGRADTQYF

v_call: TRBV24-1
d_call: TRBD2
clone_size: few
j_call: TRBJ2-1
cdr3_nt: TGTGCCACCAGTGATCGTAGACGACTAGCGGGACCCTACAATGAGCAGTTCTTC
cdr3_aa: CATSDRRRLAGPYNEQFF

v_call: TRBV11-2
d_call: .
clone_size: .
j_call: TRBJ2-7
cdr3_nt: TGTGCCAGCAGCTTAGTTCACGGGGGCGAGCAGTACTTC
cdr3_aa: CASSLVHGGEQYF

v_call: TRBV29-1
d_call: .
clone_size: .
j_call: TRBJ1-3
cdr3_nt: TGCAGCGTTGATGGAGCTGGAAACACCATATATTTT
cdr3_aa: CSVDGAGNTIYF

v_call: TRBV7-8
d_call: .
clone_size: many
j_call: TRBJ2-7
cdr3_nt: TGTGCCAGCAGACCAGCGAGAGGACCCCATCGTTCCGAGCAGTACTTC
cdr3_aa: CASRPARGPHRSEQYF

v_call: TRBV7-9
d_call: .
clone_size: many
j_call: TRBJ2-7
cdr3_nt: TGTGCCAGCACCCTTCAGGGCTCCTACGAGCAGTACTTC
cdr3_aa: CASTLQGSYEQYF

v_call: TRBV5-1
d_call: .
clone_size: many
j_call: TRBJ2-1
cdr3_nt: TGCGCCAGCAATCTATCAGGGGAAATGAATGAGCAGTTCTTC
cdr3_aa: CASNLSGEMNEQFF

v_call: TRBV4-3
d_call: TRBD1
clone_size: many
j_call: TRBJ2-5
cdr3_nt: TGCGCCAGCAGCCAAGCGGGGGACAGGGGGATACCAGAGACCCAGTACTTC
cdr3_aa: CASSQAGDRGIPETQYF

v_call: TRBV7-9
d_call: .
clone_size: .
j_call: TRBJ2-7
cdr3_nt: TGTGCCAGCAGCTTAGCGCTAAGGGTTAACGAGCAGTACTTC
cdr3_aa: CASSLALRVNEQYF

v_call: TRBV10-3
d_call: TRBD2
clone_size: few
j_call: TRBJ2-1
cdr3_nt: TGTGCCATCAGGGGACTAGCGGGAGTCCACAATGAGCAGTTCTTC
cdr3_aa: CAIRGLAGVHNEQFF

v_call: TRBV7-2
d_call: .
clone_size: few
j_call: TRBJ2-7
cdr3_nt: TGTGCCAGCAGCTTAACAGCGGGTGTCTCCTACGAGCAGTACTTC
cdr3_aa: CASSLTAGVSYEQYF

v_call: TRBV20-1
d_call: .
clone_size: many
j_call: TRBJ2-1
cdr3_nt: TGCAGTGCTAGACCGGGACCCGGGGCCTACAATGAGCAGTTCTTC
cdr3_aa: CSARPGPGAYNEQFF

v_call: TRBV28
d_call: .
clone_size: .
j_call: TRBJ2-4
cdr3_nt: TGTGCCAGCAGTTTCCCCACCTACAAAAACATTCAGTACTTC
cdr3_aa: CASSFPTYKNIQYF

v_call: TRBV6-2/TRBV6-3
d_call: .
clone_size: few
j_call: TRBJ2-7
cdr3_nt: TGTGCCAGCAGTTTCCGGGACAACCGTTACTACGAGCAGTACTTC
cdr3_aa: CASSFRDNRYYEQYF